What follows are 17 T cell receptor beta chains derived from one specimen sequenced in a study of OX40 agonist ivuxolimab in advanced cancers. Preparation of the library involved the immunoSEQ multiplex PCR assay. TCRdb re-hosts the immuneACCESS table, in-frame sequences only. Its copies lack some clones; in the studies checked, an unresolved V gene accounts for under half of them, and the cause for the rest is not known. A total of 15,000 to 20,000 clones appear in this sample, 82% of them only once. The biggest ten clones account for 2% to 2.5% of the sample. The material was CD4+ or CD8+ T cells sorted from blood, obtained in a trial of the OX40 agonist ivuxolimab. These receptors all stem from an adult with an advanced solid tumor such as melanoma, head and neck, liver or kidney cancer.

The table lists this clone with a count of one. This chain joins TRBV5-8 and TRBJ2-7; D possibly uses TRBD1 or TRBD2 (5 bases each). In germline, CDR1 is SGHTS, CDR2 YDEGEE. The V end was cut by 6 bases, the J end by 0 bases, with 10 bases between. The CDR3 is 13 residues long. CDR3 in DNA: TGTGCCAGCAACTCCGGGACCTCCTACGAGCAGTACTTC. Amino acid sequence: CASNSGTSYEQYF.

This clone is labeled as large (0.1 to 1%). This chain uses TRBV18 with TRBJ1-2, with D possibly matching TRBD1 (6 bases). Germline V CDR1 and CDR2: KGHSH, LQKENI. Deletions cut 2 bases from V and 4 bases from J, with 14 bases between. The CDR3 contains 15 residues. In DNA form, the CDR3 reads TGTGCCAGCTCACCAAGACAGGTTTCTGGCTATGGCTACACCTTC. This codes for CASSPRQVSGYGYTF.

V gene TRBV29-1 combines with J gene TRBJ2-1; either TRBD1 or TRBD2 may supply D (6 bases each). The CDR3 length is 15 residues. The V gene lost 8 bases and the J gene lost 9 bases, with 26 bases spanning the gap. Germline-derived CDR1 and CDR2 are SQVTM and ANQGSEA. CDR3 DNA: TGCAGCCTCTTTGTAGGGGGGATGCCTACAAGTGAGCAGTTCTTC. As protein: CSLFVGGMPTSEQFF.

The chain employs TRBV6-5 and TRBJ2-7, with a tentative D call TRBD2 (6 bases). The V end was cut by 2 bases, the J end by 4 bases, with 9 bases between. Germline CDR1 and CDR2: MNHEY and SVGAGI. This CDR3 is built from 13 residues. CDR3 protein: CASSYRGKYEQYF. The DNA of the CDR3 is TGTGCCAGCAGTTACCGGGGGAAATACGAGCAGTACTTC.

This clone occurred a few times. The J gene is TRBJ1-1, the V gene TRBV7-8; D is perhaps TRBD1 (5 bases). This CDR3 spans 12 amino acids. CDR1 is SGHVS and CDR2 is FQNEAQ in the germline V gene. V dropped 5 bases and J dropped 7 bases, with 11 bases sitting between them. CDR3 sequence reads: CASSTQGIEAFF. CDR3 nucleotides: TGTGCCAGCAGCACCCAGGGTATTGAAGCTTTCTTT. The full variable domain, completed using reference TRBV7-8 and TRBJ1-1, is GAGVSQSPRYKVAKRGQDVALRCDPISGHVSLFWYQQALGQGPEFLTYFQNEAQLDKSGLPSDRFFAERPEGSVSTLKIQRTQQEDSAVYLCASSTQGIEAFFGQGTRLTVV.

This sequence joins TRBV6-1 and TRBJ1-1; TRBD1 matches at 9 bases. CDR1 and CDR2 from the germline V gene are MNHNS and SASEGT. The trim removed 4 bases at V and 8 bases at J, leaving 5 bases unmatched. CDR3 length equals 13 residues. The CDR3 nucleotides are TGTGCCAGCAGTGCTAGGACAGGGGTCGAAGCTTTCTTT. Translated, it gives CASSARTGVEAFF.

The DNA for the CDR3 is TGTGCCAGCTTAGTTAGGGGGTCTGGGGCCAACGTCCTGACTTTC. The encoded protein is CASLVRGSGANVLTF. V and J are TRBV28 and TRBJ2-6, with D possibly being TRBD1 (6 bases). Germline CDR1 is MDHEN and CDR2 is SYDVKM. The CDR3 sequence is 15 residues long. V dropped 8 bases and J dropped 1 base, with 12 bases sitting between them.

The chain is built from TRBV28 and TRBJ2-5, with a possible D match to TRBD1 (5 bases). The J call may be in error: the DNA end matches TRBJ2-7 better. Per germline, CDR1 MDHEN and CDR2 SYDVKM. This CDR3 region has 15 residues. DNA for the CDR3: TGTGCCAGCAGCGGCCACCAAAGGGGCTCCTACGAGCAGTACTTC. Its protein product is CASSGHQRGSYEQYF.

V and J are TRBV10-3 and TRBJ2-2, with TRBD2 identical over 11 bases. The V segment lost 6 bases and the J segment 5 bases; nucleotides outside the gene matches: 2. Germline V gives CDR1 ENHRY, CDR2 SYGVKD. CDR3 size: 14 residues. The CDR3 region has the DNA TGTGCCATCAGACGGACTAGCGGGACCGGGGAGCTGTTTTTT. As protein: CAIRRTSGTGELFF.

V and J are TRBV7-3 and TRBJ1-3, with D hard to call. CDR1 SGHTA and CDR2 FQGTGA come from the germline V gene. Deletions cut 0 bases from V and 0 bases from J, with 12 bases between. The CDR3 is 17 amino acids. The CDR3 loop reads CASSLTGGGSSGNTIYF. For the CDR3, the DNA is TGTGCCAGCAGCTTAACGGGCGGCGGAAGCTCTGGAAACACCATATATTTT.

The gene calls are TRBV28 and TRBJ1-1; D is ambiguous. In germline, CDR1 is MDHEN, CDR2 SYDVKM. The length of the CDR3 is 11 residues. Between the trimmed V and J ends, which lost 3 bases and 10 bases, there was a span of 9 bases. CDR3 sequence reads: CASSFLEGAFF. In DNA form, the CDR3 reads TGTGCCAGCAGTTTCCTGGAGGGAGCTTTCTTT. The full variable domain, with the rest looked up from reference TRBV28 and TRBJ1-1, is DVKVTQSSRYLVKRTGEKVFLECVQDMDHENMFWYRQDPGLGLRLIYFSYDVKMKEKGDIPEGYSVSREKKERFSLILESASTNQTSMYLCASSFLEGAFFGQGTRLTVV.

The V call is TRBV7-9, the J call TRBJ1-2; D unclear. Per germline, CDR1 SEHNR and CDR2 FQNEAQ (reference sequence). The CDR3 is 17 residues long. With 5 bases removed from V and 4 bases from J, the gap between germline ends came to 23 bases. In DNA form, the CDR3 reads TGTGCCAGCAGCAAACGAGGGCCGAGCTATGGGATCTATGGCTACACCTTC. It encodes CASSKRGPSYGIYGYTF.

The chain joins TRBV19 to TRBJ2-7; 13 positions agree with TRBD2. The CDR3 has 14 amino acids. Germline-derived CDR1 and CDR2 are LNHDA and SQIVND (reference sequence). V lost 8 bases, J lost 10 bases, and 11 bases stayed unmatched. CDR3 region: CASSQDGTSGNQYF. In DNA, the CDR3 is TGTGCCAGTTCCCAGGACGGGACTAGCGGGAACCAGTACTTC.

The gene calls are TRBV7-2 and TRBJ2-5; 7 positions match TRBD1. This CDR3 region has 15 residues. Germline assignment: CDR1 SGHTA and CDR2 FQGNSA. V trimming: 1 base; J trimming: 4 bases; junction bases outside the gene matches: 6. The CDR3 sequence: CASSLGQGWGETQYF. For the CDR3, the DNA is TGTGCCAGCAGCTTAGGACAGGGTTGGGGAGAGACCCAGTACTTC.

The rearrangement links TRBV7-9 to TRBJ1-6; weak D call: TRBD1 (6 bases). With 0 bases removed from V and 9 bases from J, the gap between germline ends came to 12 bases. The CDR3 has 15 amino acids. From germline, CDR1 is SEHNR and CDR2 FQNEAQ (reference sequence). The CDR3 loop is CASSLAQGSTSPLHF. As DNA, the CDR3 is TGTGCCAGCAGCTTAGCGCAGGGGAGTACTTCACCCCTCCACTTT.

V usage is TRBV30 and J usage is TRBJ1-5; TRBD1 might be the D (5 bases). The CDR3 loop spans 13 amino acids. The V and J ends lost 1 base and 4 bases respectively, with 8 bases between them. Per germline, CDR1 GTSNPN and CDR2 SVGIG (reference sequence). The CDR3 nucleotides read TGTGCCTGGAGTGCCCAGGGTAATCAGCCCCAGCATTTT. Amino acids: CAWSAQGNQPQHF.

The chain links TRBV7-9 to TRBJ2-7; weak D call: TRBD1 (6 bases). Germline V lookup: CDR1 SEHNR, CDR2 FQNEAQ (reference sequence). Trimming took 7 bases from V and 0 from J, leaving 10 bases between them. CDR3 length: 13 amino acids. The CDR3 region is CASTGTPSYEQYF. The CDR3, as DNA: TGTGCCAGCACCGGGACACCCTCCTACGAGCAGTACTTC.